This TCR beta chain was sequenced in a study of cytomegalovirus exposure and HLA in healthy donors. The PCR contained 60 Vbeta and 13 Jbeta primers. The data were produced by immunoSEQ multiplex PCR, yet TCRdb's version contains in-frame clones alone and is incomplete. The sample holds 120,000 to 150,000 clones; 80% to 85% are singletons and the top ten take 1% to 1.5%. The study's findings and limits: The classifier reportedly diagnosed cytomegalovirus status with high specificity and sensitivity. Sequencing likely produced, as an artifact, a cluster of highly shared sequence variants. In vitro confirmation showed three CMV-associated chains to be CMV antigen specific.

J was trimmed by 8 bases and V by 8 bases; bases with no gene match: 8. CDR3 size: 13 residues. Germline V gene data show CDR1 as SNHLY and CDR2 as FYNNEI. Details on this clone: What it binds is unknown.

Input material: PBMCs. The source of this sequence is a male donor in good health and CMV-seropositive. The chain links TRBV2 to TRBJ1-4; TRBD1 matches at 7 bases. The CDR3 DNA reads as TGTGCCAGCGTTCCGGGACAGAACGAAAAACTGTTTTTT. Translating gives CASVPGQNEKLFF.